This T cell receptor (beta chain) stems from a study of T-cell reconstitution after alpha-beta-depleted transplantation in children. The CDR3 totals 14 residues. The germline V and J ends were trimmed by 1 base and 3 bases, with 10 bases remaining between them. Library preparation (for TCRbeta) was performed with unique molecular identifiers. TCRdb used MiXCR to reprocess the PCR reads, holding one entry per CDR3 protein. Of hundreds of thousands of distinct CDR3 sequences detected, over 25% appear once; the ten largest clones hold roughly 2.5%. A few counts support this clonotype. The TCR was taken from a human donor who donated a stem cell graft to a child with aplastic anemia. Here the sequenced sample was PBMCs from the stem cell graft donor, taken from the stem cell graft. This chain links TRBV12-3 or TRBV12-4 with TRBJ2-7, with D uncertain. In DNA, the CDR3 is TGTGCCAGCAGTTTAGGTGTAGGAGACTACGAGCAGTACTTC. Translation: CASSLGVGDYEQYF.